This TCR beta chain is from a study of blood T cell repertoires in COVID-19. This clone has a handful of counts. From germline, CDR1 is MNHNS and CDR2 SASEGT. Trimming left V 0 bases short and J 4 bases short, with 15 bases between. The CDR3 is 16 residues long. TCRdb's copy holds only in-frame clones and misses some; the assay was immunoSEQ multiplex PCR. This sample has 200,000 to 250,000 clones, with 85% found just once. This chain links TRBV6-1 with TRBJ1-2, with a tentative D call TRBD1 (5 bases). This TCR was recovered from a middle-aged man with acute or convalescent COVID-19. The sequencing sample was made of peripheral blood. The chain's CDR3 is CASSEASGESVYGYTF. The CDR3 DNA follows: TGTGCCAGCAGTGAAGCTTCGGGGGAGTCAGTCTATGGCTACACCTTC.